This TCR beta chain was retrieved from a study of T-cell reconstitution after alpha-beta-depleted transplantation in children. This CDR3 has 10 amino acids. V was pared by 8 bases and J by 6 bases, with 9 bases between. Germline loops: CDR1 SGHRS, CDR2 YFSETQ. This sample's TCRbeta library carried unique molecular identifier barcodes. Each CDR3 protein is one row after TCRdb ran MiXCR on the PCR reads. The data contain about 540,000 distinct CDR3 sequences, around 20% of them seen just once; the ten biggest clones take up 3% to 4%. This receptor was taken from a human donor who donated a stem cell graft to a child with acute lymphoblastic leukemia. The rearrangement links TRBV5-1 to TRBJ2-7; D may match TRBD1 or TRBD2 (5 bases each). The sample in question was PBMCs from the stem cell graft donor, obtained from the stem cell graft. CDR3 nucleotide sequence: TGCGCCAGGGGACCTGGCGAGCAGTACTTC. This encodes CARGPGEQYF.